This T cell receptor beta chain emerged from a study of shared clonotypes between healthy human individuals (TCRdb year 2020). Context from the whole study: Two women and three men aged 18 to 49 years were included in the cohort. To estimate repertoire size and how much clonotypes are shared between individuals, the study performed deep sequencing of blood TCR repertoires from a few healthy adults. Libraries were prepared and TCR repertoires were sequenced by different laboratories using diverse techniques, in order to increase sequencing depth and limit assay-specific biases. Each donor's leukapheresis produced roughly between roughly 0.85 and 9.5 billion PBMCs. The study at large found these results: Sampling was restricted to blood, and TCR repertoires in tissues likely differ from the TCR repertoires found in blood. Pairwise subsampling indicated that sequencing depth was expected to affect the degree of clonotype sharing among donors. Because the study included a small number of donors, the genetic and exposure-history diversity represented was limited.

For this clone: Its antigen is currently not known. The record has no base qualities; no much larger clone is one base away.

Donors were healthy HIV-negative adults with no recently reported acute infections or vaccinations. Every donor was a Caucasian adult residing in Nashville, Tennessee, USA. For unsorted samples, 90 million or so PBMCs were counted and genomic DNA was extracted with the QIAamp DNA Blood Mini kit. Blood was collected by leukapheresis, and PBMCs were isolated by Ficoll-Histopaque density gradient centrifugation and then cryopreserved in liquid nitrogen vapor phase. Using the deep immunoSEQ assay, multiplex PCR amplified TCR CDR3 regions from genomic DNA. For each cell subset, the extracted genomic DNA was distributed evenly across all wells of several immunoSEQ 96-well plates, and each plate served as one replicate. For unsorted PBMC, each replicate PCR was loaded with approximately 330 ng genomic DNA, equivalent to about 30,000 T cell genomes. Genomic DNA from unsorted PBMC was sequenced over ten immunoSEQ deep assay plates. Purified libraries were quantified with a Qubit 3.0 fluorometer, sized on a Bioanalyzer 2100, and re-quantified with the KAPA Library Quantification kit. Each immunoSEQ 96-well plate was sequenced on its own single-read 150-cycle Illumina NextSeq 550 flow cell. The published analysis was carried out like this. Because the immunoSEQ output held only junctional sequences and lacked quality scores, the filtering could not match the filtering applied to full-length reads. Sequences were annotated with PyIR, a Python wrapper for IgBLAST v1.9, using IMGT germline references to assign V/J genes and CDR3. Reads with weak V/J assignments (E-value above 1e-6), missing CDR3, stop codons, out-of-frame junctions, or ambiguous translated residues were removed. V3J clonotypes were defined by identical inferred V gene, J gene, and CDR3 amino acid sequence. Percentage overlap between repertoires was calculated by dividing the number of shared unique clonotypes by the size of the smaller repertoire. RTK rarefaction, the Chao1 estimator, and Recon v2.1 estimates of unobserved clonotypes were used to assess repertoire richness. As stored in TCRdb, this immuneACCESS dataset retains in-frame rearrangements with V and J assigned. A fraction of the clones does not appear; measured against another copy, unresolved V genes explain less than half of the discrepancy, and the remainder lacks a known reason. Clone size and V and J calls were adopted from that table, with D and trimming inferred from the DNA. The sample profile shows around 480,000 clones; roughly 79% of them were found once. Around 12% of the sample belongs to the ten largest clones.

Here V drops 1 base and J drops 0 bases, and the junction holds 1 base not matched to any gene. Sequences GTSNPN (CDR1) and SVGIG (CDR2) are obtained from the germline V gene (reference sequence). CDR3 length: 14 amino acids, cysteine to phenylalanine. CDR3 DNA is the only sequence kept; it has 42 bases, read in frame from the first base. Sequenced sample: PBMCs. The sequence links TRBV30 to TRBJ2-7; 9 nucleotides in the junction match TRBD2. The receptor comes from a woman in her forties in good health. Some clones in this sample may be carry-over from other donors' samples. CDR3 loop: CAWSGGRASYEQYF. The nucleotides read TGTGCCTGGAGTGGCGGGAGGGCCTCCTACGAGCAGTACTTC. Beyond the CDR3, the reference TRBV30 and TRBJ2-7 genes provide the residues; the full variable domain reads: SQTIHQWPATLVQPVGSPLSLECTVEGTSNPNLYWYRQAAGRGLQLLFYSVGIGQISSEVPQNLSASRPQDRQFILSSKKLLLSDSGFYLCAWSGGRASYEQYFGPGTRLTVT.